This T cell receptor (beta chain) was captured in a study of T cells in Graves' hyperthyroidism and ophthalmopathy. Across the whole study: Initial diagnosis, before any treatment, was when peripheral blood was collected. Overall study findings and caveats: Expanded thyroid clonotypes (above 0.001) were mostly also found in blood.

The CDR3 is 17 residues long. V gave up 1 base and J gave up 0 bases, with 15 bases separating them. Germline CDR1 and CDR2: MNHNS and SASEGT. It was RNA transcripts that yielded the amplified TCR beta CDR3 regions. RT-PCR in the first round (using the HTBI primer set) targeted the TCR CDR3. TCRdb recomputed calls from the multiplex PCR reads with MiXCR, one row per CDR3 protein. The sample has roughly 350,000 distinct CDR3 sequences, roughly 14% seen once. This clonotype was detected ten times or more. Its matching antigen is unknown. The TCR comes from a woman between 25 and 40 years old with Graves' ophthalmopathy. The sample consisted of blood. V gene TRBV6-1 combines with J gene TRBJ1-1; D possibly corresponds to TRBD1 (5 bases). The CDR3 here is CASSEVRPGTVNTEAFF. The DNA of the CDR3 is TGTGCCAGCAGTGAAGTCCGTCCCGGGACTGTGAACACTGAAGCTTTCTTT.